This entry lists 32 T cell receptor beta chains sequenced from one sample in a study of CD8+CD57+ T cells in acquired aplastic anemia. Using genomic DNA as the template, TCR beta VDJ and CDR3 profiling was carried out. TCRdb ran MiXCR on the reads and lists one entry per CDR3 protein. The table includes 200,000 or so distinct CDR3 sequences, 64% detected once. Sample: sorted CD4+, CD8+, or CD8+CD57+ T cells (not recorded which) from PBMCs. The receptors derive from a human donor with severe aplastic anemia or a healthy control (not recorded which).

The V and J genes are TRBV7-2 and TRBJ2-3; the match to TRBD2 covers 10 bases. The CDR3 has 16 residues. Per the germline V gene, CDR1 is SGHTA and CDR2 is FQGNSA. Unmatched junction bases numbered 6, after V lost 1 base and J lost 5 bases. CDR3 DNA sequence: TGTGCCAGCAGCTTAGTAGCGGGGGGCCAAGGAGATACGCAGTATTTT. As protein: CASSLVAGGQGDTQYF.

The chain combines TRBV12-3 or TRBV12-4 with TRBJ1-5, with D unresolved. Deletions cut 1 base from V and 7 bases from J, with 11 bases between. This CDR3 spans 14 amino acids. The CDR3, as DNA: TGTGCCAGCAGTTTAGACGCCCGTGGGCAGCCCCAGCATTTT. Translating it yields CASSLDARGQPQHF.

This clonotype turned up a few times. V and J are TRBV20-1 and TRBJ2-5, with 7 bases matching TRBD2. Germline V CDR1 and CDR2: DFQATT, SNEGSKA (reference sequence). Losses at the gene ends were 5 bases for V and 3 bases for J; bases not matched to a gene: 0. The CDR3 contains 11 residues. CDR3 DNA: TGCAGTGCTCTAGCGGAAGAGACCCAGTACTTC. This encodes CSALAEETQYF.

A word on this clonotype: One junction end does not reproduce the germline sequence, and a read error may be involved. The V and J genes are TRBV7-6 and TRBJ1-4; no definite D call. Germline V CDR1 and CDR2: SGHVS, FNYEAQ. The CDR3 spans 16 residues. The CDR3 is CASSLGPPGLSEKLLF. The CDR3, as DNA: TGTGCCAGCAGCTTAGGTCCCCCCGGGTTAAGCGAAAAACTGCTTTTT.

The V gene is TRBV2, the J gene TRBJ2-3; the D is unclear. The CDR3 is made up of 13 amino acids. The V gene's germline CDR1 is SNHLY and CDR2 FYNNEI. Trimming removed 5 bases at V and 1 base at J, with 7 bases between. The CDR3 sequence: CASSLQRTDTQYF. CDR3 DNA sequence: TGTGCCAGCAGTCTCCAGCGCACAGATACGCAGTATTTT.

This clonotype was recorded many times. The chain is built from TRBV6-5 and TRBJ1-4; D might be TRBD1 (5 bases). The CDR3 loop spans 14 amino acids. Germline loops: CDR1 MNHEY, CDR2 SVGAGI. The V and J ends lost 7 bases and 4 bases respectively, with 13 bases between them. CDR3 sequence reads: CASTAGHGNEKLFF. The DNA for the CDR3 is TGTGCCAGCACCGCGGGGCACGGTAATGAAAAACTGTTTTTT.

This clonotype was seen repeatedly, ten times or more. The gene calls are TRBV7-9 and TRBJ1-1; 8 bases match TRBD1. The CDR3 covers 14 residues. The germline gives CDR1 SEHNR, CDR2 FQNEAQ (reference sequence). Trimming cost V 5 bases and J 4 bases; bases outside gene matches: 6. CDR3 nucleotide sequence: TGTGCCAGCAGCGTCGACAGGGGCGGCACTGAAGCTTTCTTT. It encodes CASSVDRGGTEAFF.

The chain couples TRBV15 to TRBJ2-3; D is uncertain. Per germline, CDR1 LNHNV and CDR2 YYDKDF (reference sequence). Deletions cut 5 bases from V and 0 bases from J, with 9 bases between. This CDR3 has 14 amino acids. CDR3 in amino acids: CATSAASSTDTQYF. CDR3 DNA: TGTGCCACCAGCGCAGCTTCTAGCACAGATACGCAGTATTTT.

The V and J genes are TRBV15 and TRBJ2-3, with 15 bases identical to TRBD2. From germline, CDR1 is LNHNV and CDR2 YYDKDF (reference sequence). V shed 0 bases and J 5 bases; nucleotides not matched to a gene: 12. The CDR3 totals 20 residues. The CDR3 loop reads CATSRDPQGRTSGRVDTQYF. The DNA for the CDR3 is TGTGCCACCAGCAGAGATCCCCAGGGACGGACTAGCGGGAGGGTAGATACGCAGTATTTT.

The gene calls are TRBV20-1 and TRBJ1-1; D not resolved. Germline V gene sequence: CDR1 DFQATT, CDR2 SNEGSKA (reference sequence). This CDR3 has 14 residues. Trimming removed 0 bases from V and 1 base from J, with 9 bases in between. The DNA for the CDR3 is TGCAGTGCTAGAGAAGGACGGGAGAACACTGAAGCTTTCTTT. Protein: CSAREGRENTEAFF.

The chain couples TRBV11-2 to TRBJ2-7; 10 positions match TRBD2. Looked up from germline, CDR1 is SGHAT and CDR2 is FQNNGV. J was trimmed by 9 bases and V by 0 bases; bases with no gene match: 5. The CDR3 covers 14 residues. The CDR3 DNA reads as TGTGCCAGCAGCTTAGAAGCTAGCGGGAGACGGCAGTACTTC. Translation gives CASSLEASGRRQYF.

The chain recombines TRBV9 with TRBJ2-7; D remains unclear. This CDR3 has 13 amino acids. The germline gives CDR1 SGDLS, CDR2 YYNGEE. Trimming shortened V by 0 bases and J by 6 bases, and 10 bases separated the two germline ends. CDR3 sequence: CASSVEGWGEQYF. The CDR3 nucleotides are TGTGCCAGCAGCGTAGAGGGTTGGGGCGAGCAGTACTTC.

This clonotype was counted ten times or more. CDR3 loop: CASSRRLWGALFNEQFF. The CDR3 DNA reads as TGTGCCAGCAGCCGGAGGTTGTGGGGGGCCTTGTTCAATGAGCAGTTCTTC. This chain joins TRBV11-2 and TRBJ2-1, with D possibly being TRBD1 or TRBD2 (6 bases each). V lost 5 bases and J lost 6, with 23 bases in between. Germline V gene sequence: CDR1 SGHAT, CDR2 FQNNGV. This CDR3 is 17 amino acids long.

A note on this clonotype: Lacking the conserved final phenylalanine or tryptophan, this CDR3 likely reflects a read error. The chain is built from TRBV7-8 and TRBJ1-1, with D maybe TRBD1 (5 bases). V dropped 2 bases and J dropped 3 bases, with 16 bases sitting between them. The CDR3 totals 16 residues. Germline CDR1 is SGHVS and CDR2 is FQNEAQ. CDR3 in amino acids: CASSLSGQGWDTEAFV. The CDR3 DNA reads as TGTGCCAGCAGCTTATCGGGCCAGGGTTGGGACACTGAAGCTTTCGTT.

The sample holds many counts of this clonotype. CDR3 DNA: TGTGCCAGCAGCTTTAGCGGGGGGGGGAGGAATGAGCAGTTCTTC. Translated: CASSFSGGGRNEQFF. The chain uses TRBV5-6 and TRBJ2-1; 11 nucleotides match TRBD2. This CDR3 is built from 15 residues. Germline trimming cut 2 bases from V and 7 bases from J; bases unmatched to any gene: 5. Germline V CDR1 and CDR2: SGHDT, YYEEEE.

This clonotype appeared many times. The rearrangement uses TRBV5-8 and TRBJ2-2; weak D call: TRBD2 (5 bases). V was trimmed by 2 bases and J by 6 bases, leaving 11 bases between them. Germline assignment: CDR1 SGHTS and CDR2 YDEGEE. The CDR3 spans 14 residues. CDR3 DNA: TGTGCCAGCAGCTTCGGGGAAAAAGCCGGGGAGCTGTTTTTT. Translating it yields CASSFGEKAGELFF.

In its sample, this clonotype was seen many times. This chain uses TRBV27 with TRBJ2-7; unclear D gene. V dropped 2 bases and J dropped 0 bases, with 5 bases sitting between them. Germline lookup yields CDR1 MNHEY and CDR2 SMNVEV (reference sequence). The CDR3 consists of 13 residues. The CDR3 loop reads CASSLDLSYEQYF. As DNA, the CDR3 is TGTGCCAGCAGTTTAGACCTCTCCTACGAGCAGTACTTC.

The chain couples TRBV7-6 to TRBJ1-2, with D perhaps TRBD1 (6 bases). Germline V gene data show CDR1 as SGHVS and CDR2 as FNYEAQ. V was cut by 5 bases and J by 5 bases, with 21 bases left in between. The CDR3 runs 16 residues. The CDR3 sequence: CASSPEPTQGGYGYTF. The DNA for the CDR3 is TGTGCCAGCAGCCCCGAGCCGACACAGGGTGGGTATGGCTACACCTTC.

This clonotype was seen only a few times. The chain carries TRBV2 and TRBJ2-1; 9 bases line up with TRBD1. V shed 5 bases and J 0 bases; nucleotides not matched to a gene: 2. The CDR3 extends over 15 amino acids. Germline V lookup: CDR1 SNHLY, CDR2 FYNNEI. The CDR3 region has the DNA TGTGCCAGCAGTCTGGACAGGGGCTCCTACAATGAGCAGTTCTTC. Encoded protein: CASSLDRGSYNEQFF.

The J gene is TRBJ2-3, the V gene TRBV5-1; the D gene is possibly TRBD2 (7 bases). Trimming shortened V by 6 bases and J by 2 bases, and 10 bases separated the two germline ends. Looked up from germline, CDR1 is SGHRS and CDR2 is YFSETQ. This CDR3 spans 13 amino acids. The CDR3 spells CASKGGVTDTQYF. CDR3 DNA sequence: TGCGCCAGCAAGGGGGGGGTCACAGATACGCAGTATTTT. Together with reference TRBV5-1 and TRBJ2-3, the CDR3 gives the full variable domain: KAGVTQTPRYLIKTRGQQVTLSCSPISGHRSVSWYQQTPGQGLQFLFEYFSETQRNKGNFPGRFSGRQFSNSRSEMNVSTLELGDSALYLCASKGGVTDTQYFGPGTRLTVL.

Regarding this clonotype: A junction boundary mismatches the germline segment, possibly from a read error. The chain recombines TRBV6-5 with TRBJ1-1; TRBD1 might be the D (6 bases). The CDR3 spans 14 residues. CDR1 and CDR2 (germline): MNHEY, SVGAGI. For the CDR3, the DNA is TGTGCCATCAGTGATGGACAGAAGAACACTGAAGCTTTCTTT. Translated: CAISDGQKNTEAFF.

This clonotype was counted a few times. The CDR3, as DNA: TGCAGCGTTGCCCAGAACGAGCATTTT. Its protein is CSVAQNEHF. The chain recombines TRBV29-1 with TRBJ1-5; no firm D call. The CDR3 sequence is 9 residues long. Germline-derived CDR1 and CDR2 are SQVTM and ANQGSEA. Between the trimmed V and J ends, which lost 4 bases and 14 bases, there was a span of 9 bases.

This chain joins TRBV10-3 and TRBJ2-2, with D possibly matching TRBD2 (7 bases). CDR3 size: 16 residues. Germline V gives CDR1 ENHRY, CDR2 SYGVKD. V was trimmed by 10 bases and J by 0 bases, leaving 18 bases between them. CDR3 sequence: CATKGGTPANTGELFF. DNA for the CDR3: TGTGCCACCAAGGGAGGGACACCAGCGAACACCGGGGAGCTGTTTTTT.

The rearrangement uses TRBV7-6 and TRBJ2-6; D call uncertain. From germline, CDR1 is SGHVS and CDR2 FNYEAQ. The V end was cut by 1 base, the J end by 3 bases, with 7 bases between. The CDR3 contains 15 residues. The CDR3 loop reads CASSLGRVGANVLTF. The CDR3 DNA reads TGTGCCAGCAGCTTAGGCCGGGTTGGGGCCAACGTCCTGACTTTC.

This rearrangement joins TRBV7-2 to TRBJ1-1, with TRBD1 identical over 7 bases. The CDR3 contains 12 residues. Germline CDR1 is SGHTA and CDR2 is FQGNSA. Losses at the gene ends were 1 base for V and 7 bases for J; bases not matched to a gene: 0. The CDR3 DNA sequence: TGTGCCAGCAGCTTAGGGGACAGTGAAGCTTTCTTT. Translated, it gives CASSLGDSEAFF.

The chain has TRBV6-4 and TRBJ2-3, with 8 nucleotides matching TRBD2. Germline lookup yields CDR1 MRHNA and CDR2 SNTAGT. V trimming: 3 bases; J trimming: 0 bases; junction bases outside the gene matches: 2. The CDR3 loop spans 15 amino acids. CDR3 nucleotides: TGTGCCAGCAGTGATGGCGGGGGGAGCACAGATACGCAGTATTTT. This translates into CASSDGGGSTDTQYF.

This chain joins TRBV3-1 and TRBJ2-3; 8 bases are a match to TRBD2. With 1 base clipped from V and 7 bases from J, the junction kept 19 bases outside the gene matches. CDR1 LGHDT and CDR2 YNNKEL come from the germline V gene (reference sequence). CDR3 size: 19 residues. In DNA form, the CDR3 reads TGTGCCAGCAGCCAAGTAAGTGGGGCGGGGGGTATCTGTGGTAATACGCAGTATTTT. As protein: CASSQVSGAGGICGNTQYF.

This clonotype was seen just once. V usage is TRBV19 and J usage is TRBJ2-1; D is uncertain. Germline CDR1 is LNHDA and CDR2 is SQIVND (reference sequence). The CDR3 is made up of 11 amino acids. Trimming pared 3 bases from V and 8 bases from J, leaving 5 bases between. CDR3 residues: CASSITDEQFF. CDR3 nucleotide sequence: TGTGCCAGTAGTATCACGGATGAGCAGTTCTTC.

V and J are TRBV24-1 and TRBJ1-6, with 7 bases identical to TRBD1. The CDR3 is 14 amino acids. The V gene end was trimmed by 9 bases and the J gene end by 4 bases; junction bases not matched to a gene: 5. The germline V gene encodes CDR1 KGHDR and CDR2 SFDVKD. The chain's CDR3 is CATYEGQYNSPLHF. CDR3 DNA sequence: TGTGCCACCTACGAGGGACAGTATAATTCACCCCTCCACTTT.

This clonotype showed up many times. The V call is TRBV11-2, the J call TRBJ1-2, with TRBD1 as a possible D gene (5 bases). V shed 10 bases and J shed 4 bases, with 13 bases lying between them. The V gene's germline CDR1 is SGHAT and CDR2 FQNNGV. The length of the CDR3 is 12 residues. The CDR3 here is CATKDMSYGYTF. The CDR3 nucleotides are TGTGCCACCAAGGACATGAGCTATGGCTACACCTTC.

As concerns this clonotype: At one boundary the junction diverges from the germline segment, which might be a read error. The CDR3 DNA reads TGTGCCACCTCCCCGACAGCGTCGGGCTACGAGCGGTACTTC. Its protein is CATSPTASGYERYF. This sequence joins TRBV15 and TRBJ2-7; D possibly corresponds to TRBD1 (5 bases). Germline CDR1 and CDR2: LNHNV and YYDKDF (reference sequence). The CDR3 totals 14 residues.

V gene TRBV7-6 combines with J gene TRBJ2-5, with 8 bases aligning to TRBD1. The V gene end was trimmed by 1 base and the J gene end by 4 bases; junction bases not matched to a gene: 11. Germline V gene lookup returns CDR1 SGHVS and CDR2 FNYEAQ. The CDR3 loop spans 17 amino acids. CDR3 nucleotides: TGTGCCAGCAGCTTAGACGGGTTTAGGACAGGGAGAGAGACCCAGTACTTC. Translating it yields CASSLDGFRTGRETQYF.